Following are 27 T cell receptor beta chains from one sample sequenced in a study of control samples from healthy donors and cancer patients. Assay: immunoSEQ multiplex PCR; the TCRdb copy retains only in-frame clones and omits some. The table records tens of thousands of clones, approximately 90% of them present only once. The specimen was PBMCs. The origin of the receptors is a man aged 55 to 70 with head and neck cancer.

The J gene is TRBJ2-5, the V gene TRBV30, with D possibly being TRBD2 (6 bases). CDR1 is GTSNPN and CDR2 is SVGIG in the germline V gene (reference sequence). This CDR3 contains 14 residues. Trimming stripped 3 bases from V and 1 base from J, with 12 bases between. CDR3 in DNA: TGTGCCTGGAGCGGAGGGGACCCCCAAGAGACCCAGTACTTC. This encodes CAWSGGDPQETQYF. The complete variable domain, with remaining parts taken from reference TRBV30 and TRBJ2-5, reads SQTIHQWPATLVQPVGSPLSLECTVEGTSNPNLYWYRQAAGRGLQLLFYSVGIGQISSEVPQNLSASRPQDRQFILSSKKLLLSDSGFYLCAWSGGDPQETQYFGPGTRLLVL.

The J gene is TRBJ2-5, the V gene TRBV9, with a weak D call TRBD2 (7 bases). The CDR3 consists of 14 residues. Trimming removed 1 base at V and 5 bases at J, with 12 bases between. Germline lookup yields CDR1 SGDLS and CDR2 YYNGEE. The CDR3 DNA reads as TGTGCCAGCAGCGTACAGGGGAGGGGGGAGACCCAGTACTTC. Residues: CASSVQGRGETQYF.

The rearrangement links TRBV6-5 to TRBJ1-1; TRBD1 matches 9 bases. This CDR3 is 15 amino acids long. The J segment lost 5 bases and the V segment lost 5 bases, leaving 9 bases of the junction unmatched. Germline V gene sequence: CDR1 MNHEY, CDR2 SVGAGI. The CDR3 is CASSTRQGGATEAFF. The CDR3 bases are TGTGCCAGCAGTACCCGACAGGGGGGCGCAACTGAAGCTTTCTTT.

The chain couples TRBV6-2 or TRBV6-3 to TRBJ2-1; 7 bases agree with TRBD2. Germline CDR1 and CDR2: MNHEY and SVGEGT. The CDR3 contains 19 residues. V dropped 6 bases and J dropped 4; count of bases not matched to a gene: 21. CDR3 DNA: TGTGCCAGCAGCACACCCCCGGACCGGGTGGCGGGAGCGTACAATGAGCAGTTCTTC. Protein: CASSTPPDRVAGAYNEQFF.

The chain employs TRBV7-2 and TRBJ1-1; D is perhaps TRBD1 (5 bases). The CDR3 length is 15 residues. V lost 3 bases and J lost 5, with 16 bases in between. Germline CDR1 reads SGHTA; CDR2 reads FQGNSA. CDR3 coding DNA: TGTGCCAGCAGCTTGCAGGGTGTCGGTGGAACTGAAGCTTTCTTT. Translating it yields CASSLQGVGGTEAFF.

This clone was seen just once. The V and J genes are TRBV9 and TRBJ1-3; TRBD1 is a possible D gene (6 bases). The CDR3 consists of 17 residues. Germline assignment: CDR1 SGDLS and CDR2 YYNGEE. V was pared by 0 bases and J by 2 bases, with 15 bases between. The CDR3, as DNA: TGTGCCAGCAGCGTAGCTGGGGGGGGCATGGCTGGAAACACCATATATTTT. Its translation is CASSVAGGGMAGNTIYF. The complete variable domain, with remaining parts taken from reference TRBV9 and TRBJ1-3, reads DSGVTQTPKHLITATGQRVTLRCSPRSGDLSVYWYQQSLDQGLQFLIQYYNGEERAKGNILERFSAQQFPDLHSELNLSSLELGDSALYFCASSVAGGGMAGNTIYFGEGSWLTVV.

V is TRBV28 and J is TRBJ2-5; 9 positions agree with TRBD2. The CDR3 has 15 residues. The germline CDR1 and CDR2 sequences are MDHEN and SYDVKM. The V gene end was trimmed by 5 bases and the J gene end by 4 bases; junction bases not matched to a gene: 8. The CDR3, as DNA: TGTGCCAGCAGTGCCCCGGGACTAGCCGGAGAGACCCAGTACTTC. Its protein product is CASSAPGLAGETQYF.

This chain links TRBV11-3 with TRBJ2-7, with D possibly matching TRBD1 (5 bases). Germline CDR1 SGHNT, CDR2 YENEEA. The CDR3 is 15 amino acids. V was trimmed by 0 bases and J by 2 bases, leaving 11 bases between them. The CDR3 coding sequence is TGTGCCAGCAGCTTAGATTCGGCAGGGACCTACGAGCAGTACTTC. Translation gives CASSLDSAGTYEQYF.

This sequence joins TRBV6-2 or TRBV6-3 and TRBJ2-7; 7 positions match TRBD2. Per germline, CDR1 MNHEY and CDR2 SVGEGT. V trimming: 4 bases; J trimming: 3 bases; junction bases outside the gene matches: 9. This CDR3 spans 15 amino acids. The CDR3 loop reads CASSSSRGGGYEQYF. In DNA form, the CDR3 reads TGTGCCAGCAGTTCCTCCCGGGGCGGGGGCTACGAGCAGTACTTC.

The genes are TRBV5-6 and TRBJ2-6; D is perhaps TRBD1 (5 bases). The CDR3 totals 16 residues. Germline assignment: CDR1 SGHDT and CDR2 YYEEEE. V lost 4 bases and J lost 2, with 13 bases in between. The CDR3 DNA follows: TGTGCCAGCAGCCTCGACCAGGGTCCTGGGGCCAACGTCCTGACTTTC. Its translation: CASSLDQGPGANVLTF.

The rearrangement joins TRBV11-2 to TRBJ2-7; D call uncertain. V lost 2 bases and J lost 9, with 14 bases in between. The CDR3 contains 13 residues. The germline CDR1 and CDR2 sequences are SGHAT and FQNNGV. As DNA, the CDR3 is TGTGCCAGCAGCTTAATTGAGGTCCTGGGGCAGTACTTC. This sequence encodes CASSLIEVLGQYF.

The chain combines TRBV9 with TRBJ1-1; D is unclear. CDR1 is SGDLS and CDR2 is YYNGEE in the germline V gene. V lost 0 bases, J lost 1 base, and 7 bases lay in between. This CDR3 is 14 amino acids long. The CDR3 here is CASSVAMQNTEAFF. Written as DNA, the CDR3 is TGTGCCAGCAGCGTAGCGATGCAGAACACTGAAGCTTTCTTT. The variable domain in full, with the rest retrieved from reference TRBV9 and TRBJ1-1, is DSGVTQTPKHLITATGQRVTLRCSPRSGDLSVYWYQQSLDQGLQFLIQYYNGEERAKGNILERFSAQQFPDLHSELNLSSLELGDSALYFCASSVAMQNTEAFFGQGTRLTVV.

This clone appeared a few times. The chain combines TRBV7-2 with TRBJ2-2; unclear D gene. The CDR3 loop spans 14 amino acids. V lost 10 bases to trimming and J lost 0 bases, with 12 bases between them. Germline CDR1 SGHTA, CDR2 FQGNSA. Here the CDR3 reads CAIPRRTNTGELFF. In nucleotides, the CDR3 is TGTGCCATCCCTCGAAGAACGAACACCGGGGAGCTGTTTTTT.

V and J are TRBV7-2 and TRBJ1-2; no clear D. Germline V CDR1 and CDR2: SGHTA, FQGNSA. V shed 1 base and J shed 6 bases, with 9 bases lying between them. The CDR3 covers 13 residues. The CDR3 DNA reads TGTGCCAGCAGCTTAGAGTCAGGTCATGGCTACACCTTC. Protein product: CASSLESGHGYTF.

The V gene is TRBV7-2, the J gene TRBJ2-5; 8 bases agree with TRBD2. Germline CDR1 SGHTA, CDR2 FQGNSA. There are 14 residues in the CDR3. V gave up 4 bases and J gave up 4 bases; unmatched junction bases: 5. The CDR3 region is CASSYTSGGETQYF. CDR3 nucleotides: TGTGCCAGCAGCTACACTAGCGGCGGAGAGACCCAGTACTTC.

The chain is built from TRBV6-6 and TRBJ2-7; possibly TRBD2 for D (6 bases). CDR3 length equals 15 residues. The ends were cut back, 6 bases at V and 3 bases at J, with 18 bases in the middle. Per the germline V gene, CDR1 is MNHNY and CDR2 is SVGAGI (reference sequence). The CDR3 nucleotides read TGTGCCAGCAGCGCGGGGCAGCGAACAATCTACGAGCAGTACTTC. This translates into CASSAGQRTIYEQYF.

The CDR3 reads CASSLVGRGRGTEAFF. The CDR3 DNA reads TGTGCCAGCAGCTTGGTCGGCAGGGGGCGAGGCACTGAAGCTTTCTTT. The chain has TRBV5-6 and TRBJ1-1; 8 positions match TRBD1. In germline, CDR1 is SGHDT, CDR2 YYEEEE. This CDR3 contains 16 residues. V lost 0 bases and J lost 4; bases outside the gene matches: 8. Based on the CDR3 plus reference TRBV5-6 and TRBJ1-1, the full variable domain is DAGVTQSPTHLIKTRGQQVTLRCSPKSGHDTVSWYQQALGQGPQFIFQYYEEEERQRGNFPDRFSGHQFPNYSSELNVNALLLGDSALYLCASSLVGRGRGTEAFFGQGTRLTVV.

To note about this clone: In the same sample, other DNA sequences code for this CDR3. The V gene is TRBV3-1 (or the pseudogene TRBV3-2), the J gene TRBJ2-7; 7 bases are shared with TRBD2. The CDR3 length is 16 residues. CDR1 LGHDT and CDR2 YNNKEL come from the germline V gene (reference sequence). V was clipped by 4 bases and J by 2 bases; unmatched bases: 11. CDR3 amino acids: CASSPTGGNGPYEQYF. CDR3 nucleotide sequence: TGTGCCAGCAGCCCTACGGGGGGTAACGGTCCCTACGAGCAGTACTTC.

The chain employs TRBV28 and TRBJ1-2; perhaps TRBD1 as D (5 bases). There are 13 residues in the CDR3. The V and J ends lost 7 bases and 2 bases respectively, with 11 bases between them. The germline gives CDR1 MDHEN, CDR2 SYDVKM. The CDR3 DNA sequence: TGTGCCAGCACCGTAGACAGAAACTATGGCTACACCTTC. As protein: CASTVDRNYGYTF.

The V call is TRBV3-1 (or the pseudogene TRBV3-2), the J call TRBJ2-2; D is unresolved. The CDR3 sequence is 14 residues long. Looked up from germline, CDR1 is LGHDT and CDR2 is YNNKEL (reference sequence). V dropped 4 bases and J dropped 0 bases, with 6 bases sitting between them. The CDR3 sequence is CASSPRTNTGELFF. CDR3 in DNA: TGTGCCAGCAGCCCACGGACGAACACCGGGGAGCTGTTTTTT.

The rearrangement joins TRBV4-1 to TRBJ1-5; D gene ambiguous. Between the trimmed V and J ends, which lost 1 base and 1 base, there was a span of 8 bases. The CDR3 length is 15 residues. Germline assignment: CDR1 MGHRA and CDR2 YSYEKL. The CDR3 DNA reads as TGCGCCAGCAGCCAAGTGGTAGGGAGCAATCAGCCCCAGCATTTT. It codes for CASSQVVGSNQPQHF.

The chain couples TRBV7-9 to TRBJ1-4, with D possibly TRBD1 on 5 matching bases. With 3 bases removed from V and 11 bases from J, the gap between germline ends came to 13 bases. Germline loops: CDR1 SEHNR, CDR2 FQNEAQ (reference sequence). This CDR3 has 13 residues. CDR3 sequence reads: CASSLGVVWKLFF. The CDR3 nucleotides read TGTGCCAGCAGCTTGGGGGTTGTCTGGAAACTGTTTTTT.

The chain links TRBV7-2 to TRBJ2-4; D may be TRBD2 (5 bases). V was trimmed by 1 base and J by 3 bases, leaving 10 bases between them. The CDR3 sequence is 15 residues long. Germline-derived CDR1 and CDR2 are SGHTA and FQGNSA. CDR3 bases: TGTGCCAGCAGCTTAGGGGTCGGAGGCAAAAACATTCAGTACTTC. Translation: CASSLGVGGKNIQYF.

V usage is TRBV19 and J usage is TRBJ2-1, with D perhaps given as TRBD1 or TRBD2 (5 bases each). CDR1 is LNHDA and CDR2 is SQIVND in the germline V gene (reference sequence). This CDR3 region has 13 residues. Trimming pared 6 bases from V and 7 bases from J, leaving 13 bases between. The CDR3, as DNA: TGTGCCAGTAGAGTGGGACCGTTTAATGAGCAGTTCTTC. The encoded protein is CASRVGPFNEQFF.

This chain connects TRBV11-2 to TRBJ1-4; D unresolved. Germline assignment: CDR1 SGHAT and CDR2 FQNNGV. The V gene lost 1 base and the J gene lost 7 bases, with 7 bases spanning the gap. The length of the CDR3 is 13 residues. The CDR3 DNA reads TGTGCCAGCAGCTTAGGTGCGGGTGAAAAACTGTTTTTT. As protein: CASSLGAGEKLFF.

The rearrangement links TRBV10-3 to TRBJ2-1; the D gene could be TRBD1 or TRBD2 (6 bases each). Germline loops: CDR1 ENHRY, CDR2 SYGVKD. V gave up 10 bases and J gave up 5 bases, with 15 bases separating them. The CDR3 covers 13 residues. CDR3 sequence: CATRGPNDNEQFF. CDR3 bases: TGTGCCACTCGGGGGCCTAATGACAATGAGCAGTTCTTC.

A few counts support this clone. For the CDR3, the DNA is TGTGCCAGCAGCTTTTCCTATGGCTACACCTTC. Protein: CASSFSYGYTF. The chain combines TRBV5-4 with TRBJ1-2; D not resolved. Germline CDR1 is SGHNT and CDR2 is YYREEE (reference sequence). This CDR3 is built from 11 residues. Trimming cost V 2 bases and J 4 bases, with 3 bases left between them.